The T cell receptor (beta chain) described here comes from a study of blood T cell repertoires in COVID-19. Study at large: The analysed material was cDNA or gDNA that came from T cells, B-cell-depleted T cells, or PBMCs.

Participants were aged about 18 to 100 years, lived in around 25 US areas, and enrolled virtually. Cohort 3 recovery required two negative PCRs, clearance, or symptom resolution. The germline V and J ends were trimmed by 8 bases and 6 bases, with 20 bases remaining between them. Germline loops: CDR1 MNHEY, CDR2 SMNVEV (reference sequence). The CDR3 is 16 amino acids. Assay: immunoSEQ multiplex PCR; the TCRdb copy retains only in-frame clones and omits some. This table holds hundreds of thousands of clones, roughly 87% found once. This chain connects TRBV27 to TRBJ1-6; D remains unclear. The sequence was obtained from a woman aged 25 to 45 who had recovered from COVID-19. The source material was PBMCs or T cells enriched from blood (not recorded which). In DNA form, the CDR3 reads TGTGCCAGCGCTCAGGAGGCCGGATTACTTAATTCACCCCTCCACTTT. Amino acids: CASAQEAGLLNSPLHF.